This T cell receptor (beta chain) was identified in a study of shared clonotypes between healthy human individuals. Sequencing used immunoSEQ multiplex PCR; TCRdb keeps in-frame clones, though not all of them. The sample consists of 2 million to 2.5 million clones, approximately 93% of them appearing once. V lost 5 bases to trimming and J lost 0 bases, with 16 bases between them. Germline V lookup: CDR1 SQVTM, CDR2 ANQGSEA. This CDR3 has 16 amino acids. This chain connects TRBV29-1 to TRBJ2-2; D is ambiguous. This receptor was identified in a young man in good health. Some clones in this sample may be carry-over from other donors' samples. The material sequenced was naive CD4+ T cells from PBMCs. Stated subset: CD45RA+ positively selected. The CDR3 protein is CSVKNPATSNTGELFF. CDR3 sequence (DNA): TGCAGCGTTAAAAACCCGGCGACATCGAACACCGGGGAGCTGTTTTTT.